Listed below are T cell receptor beta chains from one sample, sequenced in a study of human T cells and chemical hapten exposure. Using its own MiXCR run on the RACE reads, TCRdb lists one record per CDR3 protein. The sample contains more than 250,000 distinct CDR3 sequences, over 8% of which appear only once. This specimen was whole blood, taken in connection with sensitization to the hapten diphenylcyclopropenone (DPC). These TCRs come from a woman aged 35 to 49 with alopecia areata. Some clones in this sample may be carry-over from other donors' samples. The CDR3 runs from the conserved cysteine through the conserved F or W. A D gene is named only where the DNA matches it firmly. Part of the rows lack a size; the others show once, few, many or a class for expanded clones.

few,TRBV7-2,TRBD2,TRBJ2-1,CASNGLGNEQFF,TGTGCCAGCAACGGACTAGGCAATGAGCAGTTCTTC
few,TRBV2,TRBD1,TRBJ2-5,CASSADRGQETQYF,TGTGCCAGCAGTGCCGACAGGGGGCAAGAGACCCAGTACTTC
many,TRBV7-2,-,TRBJ2-3,CASSFRQIGGADTQYF,TGTGCCAGCAGCTTCCGACAGATAGGAGGGGCAGATACGCAGTATTTT
-,TRBV10-3,-,TRBJ1-2,CAISERGTSNYGYTF,TGTGCCATCAGTGAGCGGGGGACATCAAACTATGGCTACACCTTC
few,TRBV28,-,TRBJ2-7,CASNEGGYEQYF,TGTGCCAGCAACGAGGGGGGCTACGAGCAGTACTTC
few,TRBV12-3/TRBV12-4,TRBD2,TRBJ2-4,CASSPRTSGAKNIQYF,TGTGCCAGCAGCCCCCGGACTAGCGGAGCCAAAAACATTCAGTACTTC
-,TRBV12-3/TRBV12-4,-,TRBJ2-3,CASSPRGDSDTQYF,TGTGCCAGCAGTCCCCGGGGAGATTCAGATACGCAGTATTTT
-,TRBV4-1,TRBD2,TRBJ2-4,CASSQVGLADTKNIQYF,TGCGCCAGCAGCCAAGTGGGACTAGCGGATACCAAAAACATTCAGTACTTC
-,TRBV29-1,-,TRBJ2-7,CSVATDRYEQYF,TGCAGCGTTGCAACAGACCGATACGAGCAGTACTTC
few,TRBV12-3/TRBV12-4,TRBD1,TRBJ2-4,CASSPRRGTGEPSQYF,TGTGCCAGCAGTCCCCGGCGTGGGACAGGGGAACCTAGTCAGTACTTC
few,TRBV27,-,TRBJ2-7,CASNSQRSTYEQYF,TGTGCCAGCAACTCCCAGCGGAGTACCTACGAGCAGTACTTC
few,TRBV24-1,-,TRBJ1-4,CATSDLTNGKLFF,TGTGCCACCAGTGATTTGACTAACGGAAAACTGTTTTTT
many,TRBV6-6,-,TRBJ2-3,CASSVTLSTDTQYF,TGTGCCAGCAGCGTGACCCTTAGCACAGATACGCAGTATTTT
-,TRBV28,TRBD1,TRBJ2-7,CASSLSGQGAYEQYF,TGTGCCAGCAGTTTGTCTGGACAGGGGGCCTACGAGCAGTACTTC
few,TRBV19,TRBD1,TRBJ1-5,CASWDSTIRNQPQHF,TGTGCCAGTTGGGACAGCACAATCCGCAATCAGCCCCAGCATTTT
few,TRBV4-3,-,TRBJ2-5,CASSRILSGQETQYF,TGCGCCAGCAGCCGAATCCTTAGCGGCCAAGAGACCCAGTACTTC
-,TRBV20-1,-,TRBJ2-3,CSARGPGPDTQYF,TGCAGTGCTAGAGGGCCCGGACCAGATACGCAGTATTTT
many,TRBV7-9,-,TRBJ2-7,CASSLVGGRKESYEQYF,TGTGCCAGCAGCTTAGTCGGCGGCAGGAAGGAGAGCTACGAGCAGTACTTC
-,TRBV20-1,-,TRBJ1-5,CSARQGLGQPQHF,TGCAGTGCGAGGCAGGGCCTTGGACAGCCCCAGCATTTT
few,TRBV5-1,-,TRBJ2-1,CASSLGQEVNEQFF,TGCGCCAGCAGCTTAGGTCAGGAGGTCAATGAGCAGTTCTTC
-,TRBV3-1,TRBD2,TRBJ2-5,CASSQETLLAGEETQYF,TGTGCCAGCAGCCAAGAGACCCTTCTAGCGGGAGAAGAGACCCAGTACTTC
few,TRBV6-2/TRBV6-3,TRBD2,TRBJ2-5,CASSYGTSGPFQETQYF,TGTGCCAGCAGTTACGGGACTAGCGGGCCTTTCCAAGAGACCCAGTACTTC
-,TRBV10-3,-,TRBJ2-3,CAISESPLASDTQYF,TGTGCCATCAGTGAGTCCCCTTTAGCCTCGGATACGCAGTATTTT
few,TRBV20-1,-,TRBJ2-7,CSARVGGASYEQYF,TGCAGTGCTAGAGTGGGCGGGGCCTCCTACGAGCAGTACTTC
many,TRBV12-3/TRBV12-4,TRBD1,TRBJ1-4,CASRPQGEGNEKLFF,TGTGCCAGCAGGCCCCAGGGGGAGGGGAATGAAAAACTGTTTTTT
-,TRBV5-1,-,TRBJ2-5,CASSSLSAHQETQYF,TGCGCCAGCAGCTCGTTATCCGCTCATCAAGAGACCCAGTACTTC
few,TRBV7-9,-,TRBJ1-4,CASSVASGYEKLFF,TGTGCCAGCAGCGTCGCAAGCGGCTATGAAAAACTGTTTTTT
many,TRBV7-8,TRBD1,TRBJ2-5,CASSPPDSTGHQETQYF,TGTGCCAGCAGCCCTCCGGATTCGACAGGGCACCAAGAGACCCAGTACTTC
-,TRBV7-9,TRBD1,TRBJ1-6,CASSPGGGTLHF,TGTGCCAGCAGCCCAGGGGGTGGCACCCTCCACTTT
many,TRBV20-1,-,TRBJ1-2,CSARDHQTFNYGYTF,TGCAGTGCTAGAGATCATCAGACATTTAACTATGGCTACACCTTC
few,TRBV12-3/TRBV12-4,-,TRBJ2-2,CASSRMNTGELFF,TGTGCCAGCAGCCGCATGAACACCGGGGAGCTGTTTTTT
many,TRBV7-2,-,TRBJ1-4,CASSAAGTREKLFF,TGTGCCAGCAGCGCGGCCGGGACGAGGGAAAAACTGTTTTTT
few,TRBV5-1,-,TRBJ2-7,CASSPKRGQDSYEQYF,TGCGCCAGCAGCCCGAAGCGGGGACAGGACTCCTACGAGCAGTACTTC
-,TRBV12-3/TRBV12-4,TRBD1,TRBJ1-5,CASSYTGGSGNQPQHF,TGTGCCAGCAGTTACACAGGGGGGAGCGGGAATCAGCCCCAGCATTTT
few,TRBV12-3/TRBV12-4,TRBD1,TRBJ2-1,CASSLGRGSVEQFF,TGTGCCAGCAGTTTGGGCAGGGGGTCGGTTGAGCAGTTCTTC
few,TRBV6-2/TRBV6-3,TRBD2,TRBJ2-7,CASRTPERGTYEQYF,TGTGCCAGCAGGACTCCGGAGCGGGGGACCTACGAGCAGTACTTC
-,TRBV5-1,-,TRBJ2-7,CASSLRSGRYEQYF,TGCGCCAGCAGCTTGCGGTCAGGGAGGTACGAGCAGTACTTC
-,TRBV7-6,-,TRBJ2-3,CASSSQLVDTQYF,TGTGCCAGCAGCTCCCAACTGGTAGATACGCAGTATTTT
many,TRBV20-1,TRBD2,TRBJ2-7,CSARKLADSYEQYF,TGCAGTGCTAGAAAACTAGCGGACTCCTACGAGCAGTACTTC
-,TRBV28,-,TRBJ1-5,CASRIRTGLNQPQHF,TGTGCCAGCAGAATCAGAACAGGGTTAAATCAGCCCCAGCATTTT
many,TRBV5-1,-,TRBJ2-1,CASSLFSGEYNEQFF,TGCGCCAGCAGCTTGTTCTCAGGGGAATACAATGAGCAGTTCTTC
few,TRBV12-3/TRBV12-4,TRBD2,TRBJ2-3,CASSLTSASTDTQYF,TGTGCCAGCAGCCTAACTAGCGCCTCCACAGATACGCAGTATTTT
many,TRBV29-1,-,TRBJ2-1,CSEGRKPGNEQFF,TGCAGCGAAGGACGGAAACCTGGGAATGAGCAGTTCTTC
few,TRBV7-2,TRBD2,TRBJ2-3,CASSPGLAGSSTDTQYF,TGTGCCAGCAGCCCCGGGCTAGCGGGGTCTAGCACAGATACGCAGTATTTT
many,TRBV29-1,-,TRBJ2-2,CSVDREDTGELFF,TGCAGCGTAGACAGGGAGGACACCGGGGAGCTGTTTTTT
few,TRBV6-1,-,TRBJ1-6,CASRRQHIPLNNSPLHF,TGTGCCAGCAGGAGACAACATATTCCATTGAATAATTCACCCCTCCACTTT
-,TRBV6-2/TRBV6-3,TRBD2,TRBJ2-1,CASRPGLGQYNEQFF,TGTGCCAGCCGCCCGGGACTAGGACAATACAATGAGCAGTTCTTC
few,TRBV9,TRBD2,TRBJ2-3,CASSVSGRTTDTQYF,TGTGCCAGCAGCGTTAGCGGGAGGACCACAGATACGCAGTATTTT
-,TRBV7-9,-,TRBJ2-5,CASSLGAGRVETQYF,TGTGCCAGCAGCTTAGGTGCCGGGAGAGTAGAGACCCAGTACTTC
-,TRBV2,-,TRBJ2-2,CASRTRQYTGELFF,TGTGCCAGCAGAACCCGACAGTACACCGGGGAGCTGTTTTTT
few,TRBV6-5,-,TRBJ2-7,CASSYRYGRGYEQYF,TGTGCCAGCAGTTACCGGTACGGGCGGGGTTACGAGCAGTACTTC
-,TRBV5-1,-,TRBJ2-1,CATGALDAGVEQFF,TGCGCCACTGGGGCCCTCGACGCTGGAGTAGAGCAGTTCTTC
few,TRBV6-5,-,TRBJ1-2,CASRRGQAFGYTF,TGTGCCAGCAGACGTGGGCAGGCGTTTGGCTACACCTTC
few,TRBV21-1,-,TRBJ2-7,CASNREDYEQYF,TGTGCCAGCAACAGAGAAGATTACGAGCAGTACTTC